One sample yielded the 6 T cell receptor beta chains listed below, sequenced in a study of blood T cell repertoires in COVID-19. Assay: immunoSEQ multiplex PCR; the TCRdb copy retains only in-frame clones and omits some. The data hold 200,000 or so clones, with around four fifths observed a single time. Sequencing input: peripheral blood. These receptors were taken from a woman of 80 years or more with COVID-19, enrolled during active disease.

The gene calls are TRBV18 and TRBJ1-1, with a weak D call TRBD1 (5 bases). This CDR3 is 14 amino acids long. Trimming shortened V by 2 bases and J by 5 bases, and 12 bases separated the two germline ends. Germline CDR1 reads KGHSH; CDR2 reads LQKENI. As DNA, the CDR3 is TGTGCCAGCTCACCAGAATGGGGGGAGACTGAAGCTTTCTTT. Its translation: CASSPEWGETEAFF.

V gene TRBV5-1 combines with J gene TRBJ1-2; 8 nucleotides line up with TRBD1. This CDR3 has 12 amino acids. With 7 bases clipped from V and 8 bases from J, the junction kept 7 bases outside the gene matches. Germline assignment: CDR1 SGHRS and CDR2 YFSETQ. CDR3 sequence: CASGQGTRGYTF. Written as DNA, the CDR3 is TGCGCCAGCGGACAGGGAACAAGAGGCTACACCTTC.

V usage is TRBV19 and J usage is TRBJ2-2; 9 positions match TRBD1. The CDR3 spans 14 residues. With 6 bases clipped from V and 1 base from J, the junction kept 0 bases outside the gene matches. Looked up from germline, CDR1 is LNHDA and CDR2 is SQIVND (reference sequence). CDR3 sequence: CASRTGGNTGELFF. The CDR3 DNA follows: TGTGCCAGTAGGACAGGGGGGAACACCGGGGAGCTGTTTTTT.

V gene TRBV18 combines with J gene TRBJ1-6, with 7 nucleotides matching TRBD1. Germline loops: CDR1 KGHSH, CDR2 LQKENI. V was clipped by 1 base and J by 6 bases; unmatched bases: 6. The CDR3 consists of 16 residues. The CDR3 coding sequence is TGTGCCAGCTCACCACTGGGCGGGACAGCTAATTCACCCCTCCACTTT. Translated: CASSPLGGTANSPLHF.

This clone was observed a single time. This sequence joins TRBV9 and TRBJ2-1, with a weak D call TRBD1 (6 bases). V was shortened by 4 bases and J by 0 bases, with 14 bases between the two germline ends. Germline CDR1 and CDR2: SGDLS and YYNGEE. The CDR3 loop spans 16 amino acids. The CDR3 region has the DNA TGTGCCAGCAGCCCGCGACAGGACCGCTCCTACAATGAGCAGTTCTTC. Protein: CASSPRQDRSYNEQFF.

This rearrangement joins TRBV2 to TRBJ1-1; D is unclear. This CDR3 spans 14 amino acids. V shed 8 bases and J shed 3 bases, with 16 bases lying between them. CDR1 and CDR2 (germline): SNHLY, FYNNEI. The CDR3 nucleotides are TGTGCCAGCTTATCTAGGGAGTCCGACACTGAAGCTTTCTTT. As protein: CASLSRESDTEAFF.